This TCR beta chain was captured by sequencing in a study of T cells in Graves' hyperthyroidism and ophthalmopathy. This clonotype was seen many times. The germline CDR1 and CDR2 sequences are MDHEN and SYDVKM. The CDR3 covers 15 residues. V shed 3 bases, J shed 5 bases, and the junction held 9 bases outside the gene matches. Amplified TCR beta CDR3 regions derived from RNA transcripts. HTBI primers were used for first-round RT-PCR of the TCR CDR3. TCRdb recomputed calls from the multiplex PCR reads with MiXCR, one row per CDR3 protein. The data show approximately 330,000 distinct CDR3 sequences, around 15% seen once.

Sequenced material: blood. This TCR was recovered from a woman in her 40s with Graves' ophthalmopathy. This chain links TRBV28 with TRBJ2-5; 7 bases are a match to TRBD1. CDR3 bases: TGTGCCAGCAGTTTTCGAGGGGGCTCAGGGGAGACCCAGTACTTC. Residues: CASSFRGGSGETQYF.